The clone carrying this T cell receptor (beta chain) came up a few times. No antigen is known for it. The sample is drawn from a study of beta chain features in type 1 diabetes. Findings and limits, study-wide: Researchers reported that naive, central memory and Treg TCRB repertoires appeared more similar in patients than in healthy donors. Diminished insertions and augmented deletions at VDJ junctions characterized type 1 diabetes patients.

Germline CDR1 and CDR2: LNHNV and YYDKDF (reference sequence). V shed 8 bases and J 5 bases; nucleotides not matched to a gene: 16. This CDR3 is built from 16 residues. cDNA synthesis used the whole RNA isolate, giving expressed TCRB sequences. Only in-frame clones appear in the TCRdb table, and some are missing; sequencing was by immunoSEQ multiplex PCR. The sample lists under 550,000 clones, about an eighth occurring once. The authors took one heparinised blood draw, averaging about 120 mL, from each donor. Sequencing input: naive CD4+ T cells from blood. The chain carries TRBV15 and TRBJ2-5; 8 positions match TRBD1. The sequence derives from a woman under 30 in good health. The CDR3 here is CATAGQRTGTFETQYF. The CDR3 nucleotides read TGTGCCACCGCTGGACAAAGGACAGGGACCTTCGAGACCCAGTACTTC.